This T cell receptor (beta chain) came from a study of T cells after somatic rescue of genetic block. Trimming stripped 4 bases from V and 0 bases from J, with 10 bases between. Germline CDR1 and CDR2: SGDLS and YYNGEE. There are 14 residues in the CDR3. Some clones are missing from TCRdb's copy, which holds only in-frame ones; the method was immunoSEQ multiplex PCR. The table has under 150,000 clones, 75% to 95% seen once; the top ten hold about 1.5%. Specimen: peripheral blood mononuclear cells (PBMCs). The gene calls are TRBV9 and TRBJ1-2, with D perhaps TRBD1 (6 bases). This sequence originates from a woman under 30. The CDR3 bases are TGTGCCAGCAGCACGGGGGCCTCTAACTATGGCTACACCTTC. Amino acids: CASSTGASNYGYTF. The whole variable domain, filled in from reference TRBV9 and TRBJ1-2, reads DSGVTQTPKHLITATGQRVTLRCSPRSGDLSVYWYQQSLDQGLQFLIQYYNGEERAKGNILERFSAQQFPDLHSELNLSSLELGDSALYFCASSTGASNYGYTFGSGTRLTVV.